These 22 T cell receptor beta chains were sequenced from one sample in a study of identical twins. TCRdb analysed the 5' RACE reads with MiXCR anew, one entry per CDR3 protein. Among around 650,000 distinct CDR3 sequences listed, about 7.6% were seen once. These data also formed part of another study, on yellow fever vaccine responses in identical twins.

The source material was PBMCs. These receptors were taken from a woman aged 18-35 years in good health.

This clonotype was counted only a few times. The rearrangement joins TRBV11-2 to TRBJ2-3, with D tentatively TRBD2 (6 bases). From germline, CDR1 is SGHAT and CDR2 FQNNGV. This CDR3 has 18 residues. V was cut by 8 bases and J by 3 bases, with 27 bases left in between. In nucleotides, the CDR3 is TGTGCCAGCTCAACCGCACTTGGGGTAGCGGCTATTACAGATACGCAGTATTTT. Translating gives CASSTALGVAAITDTQYF.

This clonotype was observed at least ten times. The gene calls are TRBV3-1 and TRBJ2-2; D possibly corresponds to TRBD2 (5 bases). The germline V gene encodes CDR1 LGHDT and CDR2 YNNKEL (reference sequence). V lost 0 bases, J lost 5 bases, and 13 bases lay in between. CDR3 length: 16 amino acids. CDR3 DNA: TGTGCCAGCAGCCAAGAGTGGCTAGCAGTGACCGGGGAGCTGTTTTTT. Amino acid sequence: CASSQEWLAVTGELFF.

This clonotype occurred many times. The chain employs TRBV12-3 or TRBV12-4 and TRBJ2-1; D might be TRBD1 or TRBD2, each matching 6 bases. The CDR3 totals 13 residues. V lost 3 bases to trimming and J lost 7 bases, with 10 bases between them. CDR3 protein: CASSFGGHNEQFF. CDR3 in DNA: TGTGCCAGCAGTTTTGGGGGGCATAATGAGCAGTTCTTC.

The chain links TRBV28 to TRBJ2-3; TRBD1 aligns across 7 bases. The CDR3 loop spans 13 amino acids. Germline values: CDR1 MDHEN, CDR2 SYDVKM. The junction had 6 bases not matched to a gene; V was cut back by 6 bases and J by 6 bases. The CDR3 nucleotides read TGTGCCAGCAGAAGACAGGGTGGGGATACGCAGTATTTT. Translated: CASRRQGGDTQYF.

The chain uses TRBV27 and TRBJ2-1, with TRBD2 matching 7 bases. This CDR3 spans 16 amino acids. The germline V gene encodes CDR1 MNHEY and CDR2 SMNVEV (reference sequence). V lost 5 bases, J lost 10 bases, and 17 bases stayed unmatched. The CDR3 here is CASSHPPRGVIGEQFF. CDR3 nucleotides: TGTGCCAGCAGTCACCCTCCACGGGGGGTAATTGGGGAGCAGTTCTTC.

This clonotype has just a few counts. This sequence joins TRBV7-2 and TRBJ2-2; 9 nucleotides agree with TRBD2. Unmatched junction bases numbered 13, after V lost 5 bases and J lost 0 bases. Germline values: CDR1 SGHTA, CDR2 FQGNSA. There are 19 residues in the CDR3. The CDR3 reads CASSLGIMREGPNTGELFF. CDR3 sequence (DNA): TGTGCCAGCAGCCTAGGGATAATGCGGGAGGGACCGAACACCGGGGAGCTGTTTTTT.

At least ten counts were recorded for this clonotype. The chain carries TRBV12-3 or TRBV12-4 and TRBJ2-1, with D possibly being TRBD1 (5 bases). The V and J ends lost 4 bases and 2 bases respectively, with 18 bases between them. There are 17 residues in the CDR3. CDR3: CASSYDRDRRTYNEQFF. CDR3 in DNA: TGTGCCAGCAGTTATGACAGAGACCGACGCACCTACAATGAGCAGTTCTTC.

The rearrangement joins TRBV6-5 to TRBJ2-2, with 7 bases aligning to TRBD2. The J segment lost 6 bases and the V segment lost 4 bases, leaving 14 bases of the junction unmatched. The CDR3 length is 17 residues. In germline, CDR1 is MNHEY, CDR2 SVGAGI. CDR3 region: CASSSIRGGVIAGELFF. CDR3 nucleotide sequence: TGTGCCAGCAGTTCCATACGTGGGGGGGTCATTGCCGGGGAGCTGTTTTTT.

V gene TRBV3-1 combines with J gene TRBJ1-5; TRBD1 is a possible D gene (6 bases). Germline V lookup: CDR1 LGHDT, CDR2 YNNKEL (reference sequence). There are 16 residues in the CDR3. V shed 0 bases and J shed 3 bases, with 12 bases lying between them. CDR3: CASSQEAAGANQPQHF. CDR3 DNA sequence: TGTGCCAGCAGCCAAGAAGCGGCAGGGGCCAATCAGCCCCAGCATTTT.

The J gene is TRBJ2-5, the V gene TRBV5-1; 7 bases are shared with TRBD2. The CDR3 runs 15 residues. V lost 0 bases to trimming and J lost 5 bases; unmatched junction nucleotides: 7. Germline-derived CDR1 and CDR2 are SGHRS and YFSETQ. The CDR3 here is CASSLEMRGWETQYF. The DNA of the CDR3 is TGCGCCAGCAGCTTGGAGATGCGGGGGTGGGAGACCCAGTACTTC. The full variable domain, in which reference TRBV5-1 and TRBJ2-5 provide the parts outside the CDR3, is KAGVTQTPRYLIKTRGQQVTLSCSPISGHRSVSWYQQTPGQGLQFLFEYFSETQRNKGNFPGRFSGRQFSNSRSEMNVSTLELGDSALYLCASSLEMRGWETQYFGPGTRLLVL.

This clonotype appeared a few times. V and J are TRBV7-6 and TRBJ2-1; no clear D. There are 13 residues in the CDR3. V was pared by 5 bases and J by 9 bases, with 14 bases between. Germline CDR1 reads SGHVS; CDR2 reads FNYEAQ. CDR3 coding DNA: TGTGCCAGCAGCCTGGGTCTACGACTTGAGCAGTTCTTC. It specifies CASSLGLRLEQFF.

This clonotype has a count of ten or more. The chain joins TRBV6-1 to TRBJ1-1, with a weak D call TRBD1 (5 bases). The length of the CDR3 is 14 residues. Trimming removed 5 bases from V and 0 bases from J, with 10 bases in between. Germline loops: CDR1 MNHNS, CDR2 SASEGT. The DNA of the CDR3 is TGTGCCAGCAGTCCTGACAGCCTGAACACTGAAGCTTTCTTT. Residues: CASSPDSLNTEAFF.

This clonotype has ten or more counts. The chain links TRBV5-5 to TRBJ2-3; either TRBD1 or TRBD2 may supply D (5 bases each). There are 14 residues in the CDR3. Germline V gene lookup returns CDR1 SGHKS and CDR2 YYEKEE (reference sequence). V gave up 4 bases and J gave up 0 bases, with 9 bases separating them. CDR3 nucleotides: TGTGCCAGCAGCATGGGGGTGAGCACAGATACGCAGTATTTT. It specifies CASSMGVSTDTQYF.

This clonotype was seen only a few times. CDR3 amino acids: CASSQLDRGGTGELFF. As DNA, the CDR3 is TGTGCCAGCAGCCAATTGGACAGGGGGGGCACCGGGGAGCTGTTTTTT. The V gene is TRBV4-2, the J gene TRBJ2-2, with 10 bases matching TRBD1. The junction had 4 bases not matched to a gene; V was cut back by 2 bases and J by 4 bases. CDR1 and CDR2 (germline): LGHNA, YNFKEQ. The CDR3 covers 16 residues.

V and J are TRBV24-1 and TRBJ2-1; 10 bases are shared with TRBD2. The junction had 6 bases not matched to a gene; V was cut back by 5 bases and J by 0 bases. CDR3 size: 17 residues. The V gene's germline CDR1 is KGHDR and CDR2 SFDVKD. CDR3 DNA sequence: TGTGCCACCAGTGGGTTAGCGGGAGGATCCTCCTACAATGAGCAGTTCTTC. This gives the protein CATSGLAGGSSYNEQFF.

This chain uses TRBV27 with TRBJ2-1; a possible D gene is TRBD2 (5 bases). The CDR3 contains 16 residues. Between the trimmed V and J ends, which lost 4 bases and 8 bases, there was a span of 21 bases. Germline loops: CDR1 MNHEY, CDR2 SMNVEV (reference sequence). CDR3 residues: CASSSDLDKERDEQFF. The CDR3 nucleotides read TGTGCCAGCAGTTCCGACCTAGACAAGGAGAGGGATGAGCAGTTCTTC.

At least ten counts were recorded for this clonotype. The genes are TRBV24-1 and TRBJ2-1, with 9 bases that match TRBD2. After removal of 4 bases from V and 8 bases from J, the junction contained 8 bases not matched to a gene. Germline V gene data show CDR1 as KGHDR and CDR2 as SFDVKD. The CDR3 is 15 residues long. CDR3 in amino acids: CATSEPSGRRDEQFF. Here the CDR3 DNA reads TGTGCCACCAGTGAACCCAGCGGGAGGCGGGATGAGCAGTTCTTC.

The chain links TRBV13 to TRBJ2-1, with 8 bases fitting TRBD2. CDR3 length: 15 amino acids. Trimming cost V 6 bases and J 2 bases; bases outside gene matches: 6. From germline, CDR1 is PRHDT and CDR2 FYEKMQ (reference sequence). The CDR3, as DNA: TGTGCCAGCAGACCCCGGGGGGGGGCCTACAATGAGCAGTTCTTC. Its translation is CASRPRGGAYNEQFF.

Here the CDR3 reads CASSQGDRVPEQFF. In DNA form, the CDR3 reads TGTGCCAGCAGCCAAGGGGACAGGGTCCCCGAGCAGTTCTTC. J is TRBJ2-1 and V is TRBV3-1; TRBD1 matches 9 bases. Germline-derived CDR1 and CDR2 are LGHDT and YNNKEL (reference sequence). The trim removed 1 base at V and 10 bases at J, leaving 5 bases unmatched. The CDR3 is 14 residues long.

The gene calls are TRBV6-1 and TRBJ1-6; D is unclear. Germline values: CDR1 MNHNS, CDR2 SASEGT. V was clipped by 3 bases and J by 9 bases, with 15 bases between them. This CDR3 is 15 amino acids long. This CDR3 is CASSEFVKGGSPLHF. Written as DNA, the CDR3 is TGTGCCAGCAGTGAGTTTGTGAAGGGTGGTTCACCCCTCCACTTT.

The chain is built from TRBV20-1 and TRBJ2-5; 10 nucleotides align to TRBD2. The V gene's germline CDR1 is DFQATT and CDR2 SNEGSKA (reference sequence). The length of the CDR3 is 17 residues. The V gene end was trimmed by 0 bases and the J gene end by 5 bases; junction bases not matched to a gene: 12. CDR3 sequence: CSARDLVAGGFVETQYF. CDR3 in DNA: TGCAGTGCTAGAGATCTTGTAGCGGGGGGCTTCGTGGAGACCCAGTACTTC.

The V call is TRBV27, the J call TRBJ2-7, with D hard to call. Germline CDR1 and CDR2: MNHEY and SMNVEV (reference sequence). Trimming took off 2 bases at V and 0 bases at J, with 8 bases between the two ends. The CDR3 covers 14 residues. DNA of the CDR3: TGTGCCAGCAGTTTAAATCCCCGCTCCTACGAGCAGTACTTC. It yields the protein CASSLNPRSYEQYF.